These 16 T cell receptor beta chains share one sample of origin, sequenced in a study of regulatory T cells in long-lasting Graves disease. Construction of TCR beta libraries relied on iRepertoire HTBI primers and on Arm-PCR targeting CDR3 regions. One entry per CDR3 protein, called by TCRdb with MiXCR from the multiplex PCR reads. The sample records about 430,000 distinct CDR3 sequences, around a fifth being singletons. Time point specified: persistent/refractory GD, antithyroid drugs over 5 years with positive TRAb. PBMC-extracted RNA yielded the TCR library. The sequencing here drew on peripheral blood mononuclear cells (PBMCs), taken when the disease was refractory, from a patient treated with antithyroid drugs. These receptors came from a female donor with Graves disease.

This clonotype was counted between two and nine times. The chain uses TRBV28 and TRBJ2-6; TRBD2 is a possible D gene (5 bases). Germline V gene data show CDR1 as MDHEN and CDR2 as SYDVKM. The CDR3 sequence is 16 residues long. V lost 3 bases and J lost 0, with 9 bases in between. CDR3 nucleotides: TGTGCCAGCAGTTTCTTCGGGGTCTCTGGGGCCAACGTCCTGACTTTC. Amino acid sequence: CASSFFGVSGANVLTF.

The CDR3 region has the DNA TGCAGTGCTAGCACCCTAGAAGAGACCCAGTACTTC. It translates to CSASTLEETQYF. The chain links TRBV20-1 to TRBJ2-5; D gene ambiguous. The CDR3 extends over 12 amino acids. Trimming removed 3 bases at V and 3 bases at J, with 8 bases between. Looked up from germline, CDR1 is DFQATT and CDR2 is SNEGSKA (reference sequence).

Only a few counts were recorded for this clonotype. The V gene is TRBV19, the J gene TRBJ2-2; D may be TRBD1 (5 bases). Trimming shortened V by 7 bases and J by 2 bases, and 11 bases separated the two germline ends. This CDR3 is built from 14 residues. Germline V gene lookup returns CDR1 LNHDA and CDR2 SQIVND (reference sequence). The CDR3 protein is CASNGRTNTGELFF. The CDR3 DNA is TGTGCCAGTAACGGCAGGACAAACACCGGGGAGCTGTTTTTT. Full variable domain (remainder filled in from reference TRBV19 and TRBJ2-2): DGGITQSPKYLFRKEGQNVTLSCEQNLNHDAMYWYRQDPGQGLRLIYYSQIVNDFQKGDIAEGYSVSREKKESFPLTVTSAQKNPTAFYLCASNGRTNTGELFFGEGSRLTVL.

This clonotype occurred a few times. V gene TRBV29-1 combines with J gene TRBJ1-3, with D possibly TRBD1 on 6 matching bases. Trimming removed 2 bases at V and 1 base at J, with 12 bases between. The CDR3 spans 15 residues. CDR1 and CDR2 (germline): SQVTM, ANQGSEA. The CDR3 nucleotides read TGCAGCGTTGAAACAGGGCTTACATCTGGAAACACCATATATTTT. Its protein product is CSVETGLTSGNTIYF.

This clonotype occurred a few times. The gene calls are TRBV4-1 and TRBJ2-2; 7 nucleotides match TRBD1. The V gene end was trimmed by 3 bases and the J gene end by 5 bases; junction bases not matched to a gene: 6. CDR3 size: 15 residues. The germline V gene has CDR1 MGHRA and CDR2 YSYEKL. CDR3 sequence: CASSQETGFTGELFF. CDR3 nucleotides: TGCGCCAGCAGCCAGGAGACAGGGTTTACCGGGGAGCTGTTTTTT.

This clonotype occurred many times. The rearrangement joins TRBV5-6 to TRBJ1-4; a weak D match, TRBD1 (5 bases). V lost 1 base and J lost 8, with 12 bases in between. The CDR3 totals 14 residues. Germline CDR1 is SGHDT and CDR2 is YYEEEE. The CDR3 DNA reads TGTGCCAGCAGCTTGTCCGATTACAGGGAAAAACTGTTTTTT. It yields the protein CASSLSDYREKLFF.

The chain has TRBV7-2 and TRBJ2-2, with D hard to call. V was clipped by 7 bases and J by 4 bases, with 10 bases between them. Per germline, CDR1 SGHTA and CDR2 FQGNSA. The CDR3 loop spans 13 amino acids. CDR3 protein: CASTLASTGELFF. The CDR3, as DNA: TGTGCCAGCACTCTGGCGTCCACCGGGGAGCTGTTTTTT.

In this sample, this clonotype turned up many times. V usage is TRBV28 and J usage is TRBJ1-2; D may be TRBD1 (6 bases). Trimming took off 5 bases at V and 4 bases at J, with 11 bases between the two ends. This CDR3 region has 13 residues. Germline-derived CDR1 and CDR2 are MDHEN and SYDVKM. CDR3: CASSARTVYGYTF. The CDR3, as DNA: TGTGCCAGCAGTGCCCGGACAGTCTATGGCTACACCTTC.

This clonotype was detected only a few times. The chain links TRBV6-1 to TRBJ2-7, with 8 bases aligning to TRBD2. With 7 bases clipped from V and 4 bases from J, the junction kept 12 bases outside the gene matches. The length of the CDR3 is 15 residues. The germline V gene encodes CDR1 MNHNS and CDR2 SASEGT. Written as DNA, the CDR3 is TGTGCCAGCACCTCATACTCGCGGGGGGAGTACGAGCAGTACTTC. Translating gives CASTSYSRGEYEQYF.

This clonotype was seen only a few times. CDR3 sequence: CASSEVTPSTDTQYF. In nucleotides, the CDR3 is TGTGCCAGCAGTGAGGTGACCCCTAGCACAGATACGCAGTATTTT. This chain connects TRBV2 to TRBJ2-3; D gene ambiguous. From germline, CDR1 is SNHLY and CDR2 FYNNEI. With 3 bases removed from V and 0 bases from J, the gap between germline ends came to 10 bases. CDR3 length: 15 residues.

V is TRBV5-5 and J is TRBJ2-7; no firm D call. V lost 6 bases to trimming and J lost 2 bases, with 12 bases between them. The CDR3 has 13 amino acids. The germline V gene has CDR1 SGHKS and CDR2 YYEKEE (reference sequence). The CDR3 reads CASTPAAAYEQYF. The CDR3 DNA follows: TGTGCCAGCACCCCAGCCGCAGCCTACGAGCAGTACTTC.

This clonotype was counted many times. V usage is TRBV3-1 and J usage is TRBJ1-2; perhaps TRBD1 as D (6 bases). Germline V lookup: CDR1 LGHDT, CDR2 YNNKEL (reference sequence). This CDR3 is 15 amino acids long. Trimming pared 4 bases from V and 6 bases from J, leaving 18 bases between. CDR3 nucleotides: TGTGCCAGCAGCCCGGGGGCGGCCCAGTCGCATGGCTACACCTTC. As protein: CASSPGAAQSHGYTF.

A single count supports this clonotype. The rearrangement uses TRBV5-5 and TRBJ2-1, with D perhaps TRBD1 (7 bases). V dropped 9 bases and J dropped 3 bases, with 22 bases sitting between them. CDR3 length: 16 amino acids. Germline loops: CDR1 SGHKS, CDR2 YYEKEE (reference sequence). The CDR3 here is CATSGGGQGRYNEQFF. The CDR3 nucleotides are TGTGCCACATCCGGAGGGGGCCAGGGTCGCTACAATGAGCAGTTCTTC. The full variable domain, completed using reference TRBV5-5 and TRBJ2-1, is DAGVTQSPTHLIKTRGQQVTLRCSPISGHKSVSWYQQVLGQGPQFIFQYYEKEERGRGNFPDRFSARQFPNYSSELNVNALLLGDSALYLCATSGGGQGRYNEQFFGPGTRLTVL.

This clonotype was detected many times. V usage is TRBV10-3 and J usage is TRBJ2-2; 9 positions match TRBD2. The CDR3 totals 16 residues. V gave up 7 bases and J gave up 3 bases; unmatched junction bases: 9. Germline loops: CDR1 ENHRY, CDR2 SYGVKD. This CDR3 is CAINTIAGVDTGELFF. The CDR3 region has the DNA TGTGCCATCAATACTATAGCGGGAGTGGACACCGGGGAGCTGTTTTTT.

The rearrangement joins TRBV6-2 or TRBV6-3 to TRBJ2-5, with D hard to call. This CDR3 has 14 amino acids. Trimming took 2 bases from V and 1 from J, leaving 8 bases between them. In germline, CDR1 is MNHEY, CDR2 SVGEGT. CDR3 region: CASSYKLSQETQYF. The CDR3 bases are TGTGCCAGCAGTTACAAACTTTCCCAAGAGACCCAGTACTTC.

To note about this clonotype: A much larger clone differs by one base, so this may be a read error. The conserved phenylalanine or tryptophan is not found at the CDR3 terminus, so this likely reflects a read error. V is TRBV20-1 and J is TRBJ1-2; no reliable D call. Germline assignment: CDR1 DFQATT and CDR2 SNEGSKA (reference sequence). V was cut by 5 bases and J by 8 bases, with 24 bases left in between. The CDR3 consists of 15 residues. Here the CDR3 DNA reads TGCAGTGCTCCACCGACCAAATCTAGAACGAGAGGCTACACCCTC. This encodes CSAPPTKSRTRGYTL.